These T cell receptor beta chains were read from a single sample in a study of cytotoxic CD8 clonotypes in ibrutinib-treated CLL. The protocol was immunoSEQ multiplex PCR, while the TCRdb copy is restricted to in-frame clones and leaves out a portion. The table has 200,000 to 250,000 clones, around 70% seen once; the top ten hold more than 4.5%. Sequences were derived from PBMCs, sampled after 12 months of ibrutinib treatment. The receptors were sampled from a human donor with chronic lymphocytic leukemia. Both conserved end residues are part of each CDR3. A D gene is named only where the DNA matches it firmly. A clone size is listed for some rows: how often the clone was seen (once, few, many), or a class if it is expanded.

j_call clone_size cdr3_length v_call d_call cdr3_nt cdr3_aa
TRBJ1-5 few 14 TRBV21-1 . TGTGCCAGAGTCCGGGGCGGGGGCGGACAGCCCCAGCATTTT CARVRGGGGQPQHF
TRBJ2-1 . 15 TRBV5-1 TRBD1 TGCGCCAGCAGCTTGGCCCCGGGACAGGGCGGGGAGCAGTTCTTC CASSLAPGQGGEQFF
TRBJ1-1 . 13 TRBV29-1 . TGCAGCGTTGATGAGGACACGAACACTGAAGCTTTCTTT CSVDEDTNTEAFF
TRBJ2-3 . 18 TRBV4-3 TRBD2 TGCGCCAGCAGCCAAATATTCCGGTCAGCGGGATTTGCAGATACGCAGTATTTT CASSQIFRSAGFADTQYF
TRBJ2-7 few 13 TRBV28 . TGTGCCAGCAGTTCAGGGTTTCACTACGAGCAGTACTTC CASSSGFHYEQYF
TRBJ2-5 . 13 TRBV5-1 . TGCGCCAGCTGTCCCCGCCCCCGAGAGACCCAGTACTTC CASCPRPRETQYF
TRBJ1-4 . 17 TRBV15 TRBD1 TGTGCCACCAGCAGATCGGGACAGGGGGCTGCCGAGGAAAAACTGTTTTTT CATSRSGQGAAEEKLFF
TRBJ1-1 . 14 TRBV5-5 . TGTGCCAGCAAACCAGAGGCCCTGAACACTGAAGCTTTCTTT CASKPEALNTEAFF
TRBJ1-5 once 13 TRBV30 TRBD1 TGTGCCTGGGACAGGGGGATGGAGCAGCCCCAGCATTTT CAWDRGMEQPQHF
TRBJ2-2 . 15 TRBV29-1 . TGCAGCGGCTACCAGGGGCCGCATCTCACCGGGGAGCTGTTTTTT CSGYQGPHLTGELFF
TRBJ2-1 few 14 TRBV5-4 . TGTGCCAGCAGCTTGGGCCTAGCGCCCAATGAGCAGTTCTTC CASSLGLAPNEQFF
TRBJ1-2 . 14 TRBV11-2 . TGTGCCAGCAGCTTAGCGGGGAGGAGGTATGGCTACACCTTC CASSLAGRRYGYTF
TRBJ2-5 . 15 TRBV14 . TGTGCCAGCAGCCAAGACCTAGGAAGAAGAGAGACCCAGTACTTC CASSQDLGRRETQYF
TRBJ1-2 . 14 TRBV28 . TGTGCCAGCAGTTTAAATCAGGGCACCTATGGCTACACCTTC CASSLNQGTYGYTF
TRBJ1-1 few 14 TRBV5-1 . TGCGCCAGCAGCTATGAAACAGGGACGACGGAAGCTTTCTTT CASSYETGTTEAFF
TRBJ1-1 few 14 TRBV2 TRBD1 TGTGCCAGCAGCCCGACAGGGGGGGTCACTGAAGCTTTCTTT CASSPTGGVTEAFF
TRBJ1-2 few 13 TRBV28 . TGTGCCAACCTCGCCAGGGGAGGGCATGGCTACACCTTC CANLARGGHGYTF
TRBJ2-1 . 16 TRBV11-2 TRBD2 TGTGCCAGCAGCCAGGGTAGCGGGAGGTTAAACAATGAGCAGTTCTTC CASSQGSGRLNNEQFF
TRBJ2-6 . 11 TRBV10-2 . TGCGCCAGCAGTGGGGCCAACGTCCTGACTTTC CASSGANVLTF
TRBJ1-3 once 15 TRBV19 TRBD1 TGTGCCAGTAGTACACAGGGACAGGTCGGAAACACCATATATTTT CASSTQGQVGNTIYF
TRBJ2-7 . 14 TRBV5-1 TRBD1 TGCGCCAGCAGTGACAGGGGGCAACCCTACGAGCAGTACTTC CASSDRGQPYEQYF
TRBJ2-1 few 15 TRBV7-2 . TGTGCCAGCAGCTTAGTGGAGAGCTCCTACAATGAGCAGTTCTTC CASSLVESSYNEQFF
TRBJ1-1 few 13 TRBV7-3 . TGTGCCAGCAGCTTAGTTGGTGCTCCGGGAGCTTTCTTT CASSLVGAPGAFF
TRBJ1-2 . 17 TRBV19 . TGTGCCAGTAGTATAGTCCTCCCCGGCCCGCAGGGCTATGGCTACACCTTC CASSIVLPGPQGYGYTF
TRBJ2-1 few 15 TRBV4-2 TRBD2 TGTGCCAGTTGGGGGGGGGATAGCCCCACCAATGAGCAGTTCTTC CASWGGDSPTNEQFF
TRBJ1-2 . 11 TRBV2 . TGTGCCAGCAGTGGACTGACTATGCGAACCTTC CASSGLTMRTF
TRBJ2-7 once 18 TRBV5-1 . TGCGCCAGCAGCTTCGACCCCCCTAGAGCGCGACTAACCTACGAGCAGTACTTC CASSFDPPRARLTYEQYF
TRBJ2-7 . 17 TRBV5-1 TRBD2 TGCGCCAGCAGCCGCGGGCCGGGGACTAGCGGTTCCTACGAGCAGTACTTC CASSRGPGTSGSYEQYF
TRBJ2-5 . 14 TRBV2 . TGTGCCAGCAGCAATGTGGGGGCAGGAGAGACCCAGTACTTC CASSNVGAGETQYF
TRBJ1-1 . 13 TRBV7-3 . TGTGCCAGCAGCTCGACCCACAGGGCCGAAGCTTTCTTT CASSSTHRAEAFF
TRBJ2-1 . 17 TRBV5-1 TRBD2 TGCGCCAGCAGCTTGGCCCCCGGGACTAGCGGGGGCAATGAGCAGTTCTTC CASSLAPGTSGGNEQFF
TRBJ2-3 . 16 TRBV4-2 . TGTGCCAGCAGCCAAGGAACCAGGGGACTCACAGATACGCAGTATTTT CASSQGTRGLTDTQYF
TRBJ2-1 . 15 TRBV4-3 TRBD2 TGCGCCAGCAGCCAGGTGGAAATAGCGGGAGTTGAGCAGTTCTTC CASSQVEIAGVEQFF
TRBJ2-2 . 11 TRBV2 . TGTGCCAGTTCAGGGTACGGGGAGCTGTTTTTT CASSGYGELFF
TRBJ2-1 . 17 TRBV6-1 TRBD2 TGTGCCAGCAGTGAAAGCTTCTGGAGACTAGCGTTCAATGAGCAGTTCTTC CASSESFWRLAFNEQFF
TRBJ1-5 . 14 TRBV7-8 . TGTGCCAGCAGCTTAGCGAGTAGCAATCAGCCCCAGCATTTT CASSLASSNQPQHF
TRBJ1-5 . 13 TRBV29-1 TRBD1 TGCAGCGCCCGGGGACAGAGCAATCAGCCCCAGCATTTT CSARGQSNQPQHF
TRBJ2-1 . 15 TRBV7-2 . TGTGCCAGCAGCAGGCCCTTCGGGAGACTCAATGAGCAGTTCTTC CASSRPFGRLNEQFF
TRBJ1-5 . 13 TRBV30 . TGTGCCTGGAGCGGTCGGCTGGATCAGCCCCAGCATTTT CAWSGRLDQPQHF
TRBJ1-5 . 16 TRBV19 TRBD1 TGTGCCAGTACCGTTTTCGGGACAGGGGGAAATCAGCCCCAGCATTTT CASTVFGTGGNQPQHF
TRBJ1-1 once 13 TRBV7-2 . TGTGCCAGCAGCTTAGCCGGTACTACTGAAGCTTTCTTT CASSLAGTTEAFF
TRBJ2-1 few 17 TRBV30 TRBD2 TGTGCCTGGAGTGTAAGGACTAGCGGGAGGATTTCTGATGAGCAGTTCTTC CAWSVRTSGRISDEQFF
TRBJ1-5 few 15 TRBV28 TRBD1 TGTGCCAGCAGTTTCAGGGACAGGGTGTATCAGCCCCAGCATTTT CASSFRDRVYQPQHF
TRBJ2-2 . 12 TRBV6-4 . TGTGCCAGCAGTGACTCGTCCGGGGAGCTGTTTTTT CASSDSSGELFF
TRBJ2-1 . 16 TRBV15 TRBD1 TGTGCCACCAGCAGACCCGACAGGGGAACCTACAATGAGCAGTTCTTC CATSRPDRGTYNEQFF
TRBJ1-5 . 15 TRBV19 . TGTGCCAGTAGTATAGGCGTAGGGGTTTATCAGCCCCAGCATTTT CASSIGVGVYQPQHF
TRBJ2-3 few 10 TRBV19 . TGTGCCAGTAGCACAGATACGCAGTATTTT CASSTDTQYF
TRBJ2-7 . 11 TRBV4-1 . TGCGCCAGCAGCCAATTGGGGGAGCAGTACTTC CASSQLGEQYF
TRBJ1-3 few 15 TRBV6-6 . TGTGCCAGCAGTTACTGGCGGACAGCTGGAAACACCATATATTTT CASSYWRTAGNTIYF
TRBJ2-1 . 17 TRBV5-6 . TGTGCCAGCAGCTGGATGGGTGGAACAGAGACCTACAATGAGCAGTTCTTC CASSWMGGTETYNEQFF
TRBJ1-5 . 17 TRBV5-6 . TGTGCCAGCAGCTCAAGAATTAACAGCTATAGCAATCAGCCCCAGCATTTT CASSSRINSYSNQPQHF
TRBJ1-1 few 12 TRBV15 . TGTGCCACCAGATTCGGGGAAACTGAAGCTTTCTTT CATRFGETEAFF
TRBJ1-6 once 16 TRBV27 . TGTGCCAGCAGTTTACGCCCGCGGGAAGGGAATTCACCCCTCCACTTT CASSLRPREGNSPLHF
TRBJ2-6 few 15 TRBV7-2 . TGTGCCAGCAGTCTGCACCGCTCTGGGGCCAACGTCCTGACTTTC CASSLHRSGANVLTF
TRBJ1-1 . 13 TRBV11-3 . TGTGCCAGCAGCTTTGAGTTCTCTACTGAAGCTTTCTTT CASSFEFSTEAFF
TRBJ1-1 . 13 TRBV5-1 . TGCGCCAGCAGCTTGGAGTCAGCCCTGGGAGCTTTCTTT CASSLESALGAFF
TRBJ2-7 . 14 TRBV6-5 . TGTGCCAGCAGCTGGCAGGGGAGATCCTACGAGCAGTACTTC CASSWQGRSYEQYF